The sequence of this T cell receptor (beta chain) was determined in a study of blood T cells in healthy people across ages. V gave up 3 bases and J gave up 6 bases, with 20 bases separating them. The CDR3 runs to 16 residues. In germline, CDR1 is SGHTA, CDR2 FQGNSA. Combining a sample-barcoded 5' primer with a J-beta primer mix, a second PCR ran for roughly 6 to 11 cycles. Using its own MiXCR run on the 5' RACE reads, TCRdb lists one record per CDR3 protein. This table has 800,000 to 950,000 distinct CDR3 sequences, 29% appearing once. This sample was shared with a second study, whose subject was T cells of mothers and their children.

This clonotype originated in a woman in her thirties or forties in good health. Sample: blood. This sequence joins TRBV7-2 and TRBJ1-1, with D possibly being TRBD1 (6 bases). The CDR3 sequence is CASSFRQALRGAEAFF. The CDR3, as DNA: TGTGCCAGCAGCTTTCGACAGGCCCTCCGTGGCGCTGAAGCTTTCTTT.